The rows below give T cell receptor beta chains drawn from one sample of a study of blood T cell repertoires in COVID-19. Sequencing was performed with immunoSEQ multiplex PCR; in TCRdb, only in-frame clones are kept and a portion is missing. The data show about 74,000 clones, roughly 80% seen once. Sample: peripheral blood. The receptors derive from a man in his fifties or sixties with active COVID-19. Both conserved end residues are part of each CDR3. The D gene is left open where the match is weak. Clone size is stated in some rows and not others, as once, few, many or a class when expanded.

clone size	D gene	J gene	V gene	CDR3 DNA	CDR3 protein
NA	NA	TRBJ2-5	TRBV10-1	TGCGCCAGCCCTCGAGAGTCGGAGGAGACCCAGTACTTC	CASPRESEETQYF
NA	NA	TRBJ1-5	TRBV6-2/TRBV6-3	TGTGCCAGCAGCCTACAGGACAGAAATAATCAGCCCCAGCATTTT	CASSLQDRNNQPQHF
NA	NA	TRBJ1-1	TRBV5-1	TGCGCCAGCAGTCCAAGGGGCCATTTGAACACTGAAGCTTTCTTT	CASSPRGHLNTEAFF
once	NA	TRBJ2-5	TRBV6-6	TGTGCCAGCAGTTATTTCCCTAGGGGGGAGACCCAGTACTTC	CASSYFPRGETQYF
NA	TRBD1	TRBJ2-7	TRBV28	TGTGCCAGCGTGACAGGGGGACGAGAGCAGTACTTC	CASVTGGREQYF
NA	TRBD2	TRBJ2-7	TRBV27	TGTGCCAGCAGTCGGAATAGCGGGAGGGCTGATAGCTACGAGCAGTACTTC	CASSRNSGRADSYEQYF
NA	NA	TRBJ1-5	TRBV3-1/TRBV3-2	TGTGCCAGCAGCCAAGCAGGGGCAAGCAATCAGCCCCAGCATTTT	CASSQAGASNQPQHF
few	TRBD1	TRBJ2-4	TRBV10-3	TGTGCCATCAGTGAGTCAGGACAGGGGGTAGGCATTCAGTACTTC	CAISESGQGVGIQYF
NA	NA	TRBJ2-7	TRBV6-1	TGTGCCAGCAGTGAAGGCAGGCAGGGCTACGAGCAGTACTTC	CASSEGRQGYEQYF
NA	NA	TRBJ2-1	TRBV30	TGTGCCTGGAGACAGGTAAACCTCTACAATGAGCAGTTCTTC	CAWRQVNLYNEQFF
few	NA	TRBJ1-1	TRBV29-1	TGCAGCGTTTGGGCCTCGGAGGGGTCTGAAGCTTTCTTT	CSVWASEGSEAFF
once	NA	TRBJ2-2	TRBV29-1	TGCAGCGTTGAAGATCCACAGGGTATGACCGGGGAGCTGTTTTTT	CSVEDPQGMTGELFF
once	NA	TRBJ1-2	TRBV25-1	TGTGCCAGCAGTGTAGGGGGTTCTGGTGGCTACACCTTC	CASSVGGSGGYTF
NA	NA	TRBJ1-4	TRBV18	TGTGCCAGCTCAGAGGCGACTAATGAAAAACTGTTTTTT	CASSEATNEKLFF
once	NA	TRBJ2-7	TRBV7-9	TGTGCCAGCAGCCTGCCCAGGGGACGCTCCTACGAGCAGTACTTC	CASSLPRGRSYEQYF
NA	NA	TRBJ2-5	TRBV7-9	TGTGCCAGCAGCTACCCGGACGGGGTGGCCCAGTACTTC	CASSYPDGVAQYF
few	NA	TRBJ1-1	TRBV6-6	TGTGCCAGCAGAGATTACAGTGTCCGATCCGAAGCTTTCTTT	CASRDYSVRSEAFF
NA	NA	TRBJ2-3	TRBV11-2	TGTGCCAGCAGCTTAGCCAGGGTACGAGATACGCAGTATTTT	CASSLARVRDTQYF
NA	TRBD2	TRBJ2-7	TRBV5-1	TGCGCCAGCAGCTTGGGGACTAGCGGGAGTCCTAAACCAGGAGAGCAGTACTTC	CASSLGTSGSPKPGEQYF
NA	NA	TRBJ1-1	TRBV11-2	TGTGCCAGCAGCTTGTCCAGGGGAGTAGGCACTGAAGCTTTCTTT	CASSLSRGVGTEAFF
NA	NA	TRBJ1-2	TRBV5-6	TGTGCCAGCGGAAAGCGGGAAGTCGTGGTAGGCTACACCTTC	CASGKREVVVGYTF
NA	NA	TRBJ2-1	TRBV10-3	TGTGCCACCGCCGGGACACCGTCCTACAATGAGCAGTTCTTC	CATAGTPSYNEQFF
NA	TRBD2	TRBJ2-1	TRBV4-1	TGCGCCAGCAGCCACATAGCGGGAGGCCTCAATGAGCAGTTCTTC	CASSHIAGGLNEQFF
medium-sized	NA	TRBJ1-1	TRBV7-9	TGTGCCAGCAGTAATTCCTATGAAGCTTTCTTT	CASSNSYEAFF
NA	NA	TRBJ2-7	TRBV3-1/TRBV3-2	TGTGCCAGCAGCCCATACAGGGCCCCTTCCTACGAGCAGTACTTC	CASSPYRAPSYEQYF
NA	TRBD1	TRBJ2-7	TRBV15	TGTGCCACCAGAGCGAGACAGGGATACTACGAGCAGTACTTC	CATRARQGYYEQYF
few	TRBD2	TRBJ2-7	TRBV5-1	TGCGCCAGCAGCTTGGACCCGGGACTAGTATACGAGCAGTACTTC	CASSLDPGLVYEQYF
once	NA	TRBJ2-7	TRBV5-6	TGTGCCAGCAACTTACCCAGGGGCGAGCAGTACTTC	CASNLPRGEQYF
NA	NA	TRBJ2-7	TRBV7-9	TGTGCCAGCAGCTTTTTCCGGCTAGGCTACGAGCAGTACTTC	CASSFFRLGYEQYF
NA	TRBD2	TRBJ2-3	TRBV27	TGTGCCAGCAGTTTATCGGGGGGGGTTACGCAGTATTTT	CASSLSGGVTQYF
NA	NA	TRBJ1-1	TRBV29-1	TGCAGCGTTGAAGGGCGGTCGAACACTGAAGCTTTCTTT	CSVEGRSNTEAFF
NA	NA	TRBJ2-1	TRBV18	TGTGCCAGCTCACGAGTCGGAGGGGACAATGAGCAGTTCTTC	CASSRVGGDNEQFF
NA	TRBD1	TRBJ1-1	TRBV3-1/TRBV3-2	TGTGCCAGCCATCCAACAGGGGGCGGTGAAGCTTTCTTT	CASHPTGGGEAFF
once	TRBD2	TRBJ2-5	TRBV2	TGTGCCAGCAGCGGCCTAGCGGGGAAAGAGACCCAGTACTTC	CASSGLAGKETQYF
NA	TRBD1	TRBJ1-6	TRBV4-2	TGTGCCAGCAGCCAAAACACAGGGGTTAATTCACCCCTCCACTTT	CASSQNTGVNSPLHF
NA	NA	TRBJ2-7	TRBV2	TGTGCCAGCAGTACAGGACCCGAGCAGTACTTC	CASSTGPEQYF
NA	NA	TRBJ1-3	TRBV5-4	TGTGCCAGCACCATTGCTGGGGGGGCGCCCGGAAACACCATATATTTT	CASTIAGGAPGNTIYF
NA	NA	TRBJ1-1	TRBV4-1	TGCGCCAGCAGCCAAGCCGGGTCAAGTAGCCCCGTGAACACTGAAGCTTTCTTT	CASSQAGSSSPVNTEAFF
few	NA	TRBJ1-2	TRBV19	TGTGCCAGTAGTATGCAGGATGGTGGCTACACCTTC	CASSMQDGGYTF
NA	NA	TRBJ2-2	TRBV30	TGTGCCTGGACCCGGGTTTTAGCCGGGGAGCTGTTTTTT	CAWTRVLAGELFF
NA	NA	TRBJ1-6	TRBV7-9	TGTGCCAGCAGCTTAGCTATCCATTCACCCCTCCACTTT	CASSLAIHSPLHF
few	NA	TRBJ1-1	TRBV19	TGTGCCAGTAGTATAGATCTGCGCGTGTTAAACACTGAAGCTTTCTTT	CASSIDLRVLNTEAFF
NA	TRBD1	TRBJ2-1	TRBV6-1	TGTGCCAGCAGTGGTTTCGAGGGGGCCTCCTACAATGAGCAGTTCTTC	CASSGFEGASYNEQFF
NA	NA	TRBJ1-5	TRBV19	TGTGCCAGTAGTATTGTTTCGGGGGGGAGCAATCAGCCCCAGCATTTT	CASSIVSGGSNQPQHF
NA	TRBD1	TRBJ2-7	TRBV19	TGTGCCAGTACCCTAGGGGGACAGGGGACCTACGAGCAGTACTTC	CASTLGGQGTYEQYF
NA	NA	TRBJ2-1	TRBV5-1	TGCGCCAGCAGCCGGATAAATAGACAGGTGGGTGAGCAGTTCTTC	CASSRINRQVGEQFF
NA	NA	TRBJ2-3	TRBV5-6	TGTGCCAGCAGCTTTGCGCTAGCTAGAGACACAGATACGCAGTATTTT	CASSFALARDTDTQYF
NA	NA	TRBJ2-3	TRBV2	TGTGCCAGCAGTGAGAGTTGGAGCACAGATACGCAGTATTTT	CASSESWSTDTQYF
once	NA	TRBJ1-6	TRBV6-6	TGTGCCAGCAGCGCCGGGTTGCGCGGGTCACCCCTCCACTTT	CASSAGLRGSPLHF
NA	TRBD1	TRBJ2-4	TRBV6-5	TGTGCCAGCAGGGACAGGATAACCAAAAACATTCAGTACTTC	CASRDRITKNIQYF